What follows are 17 T cell receptor beta chains derived from one specimen sequenced in a study of identical twins. Each CDR3 protein is one row after TCRdb ran MiXCR on the 5' RACE reads. This table has fewer than 250,000 distinct CDR3 sequences, around 8% appearing once. These data were also reused for a study on yellow fever vaccine responses in identical twins.

The sample taken for sequencing was memory (CD45RO+) T cells sorted from blood. The receptors were gathered from a woman between 18 and 30 years old in good health.

The rearrangement joins TRBV14 to TRBJ2-1; no clear D. Trimming shortened V by 0 bases and J by 9 bases, and 27 bases separated the two germline ends. The germline V gene encodes CDR1 SGHDN and CDR2 FVKESK. The CDR3 extends over 19 amino acids. The CDR3 sequence is CASSQDPYGLSGEISEQFF. DNA of the CDR3: TGTGCCAGCAGCCAAGATCCGTACGGGTTGTCTGGGGAAATCAGTGAGCAGTTCTTC. Variable domain in full (rest from reference TRBV14 and TRBJ2-1): EAGVTQFPSHSVIEKGQTVTLRCDPISGHDNLYWYRRVMGKEIKFLLHFVKESKQDESGMPNNRFLAERTGGTYSTLKVQPAELEDSGVYFCASSQDPYGLSGEISEQFFGPGTRLTVL.

This clonotype was seen only a few times. The V gene is TRBV7-2, the J gene TRBJ2-3, with TRBD2 matching 12 bases. J gave up 0 bases and V 0 bases, and 10 bases lay outside the gene matches. Germline V gives CDR1 SGHTA, CDR2 FQGNSA. There are 20 residues in the CDR3. CDR3 in DNA: TGTGCCAGCAGCTTAGCTTTTTTTCCTAGCGGGGGGGTTAGCACAGATACGCAGTATTTT. Its translation: CASSLAFFPSGGVSTDTQYF.

This clonotype was picked up a small number of times. The chain links TRBV20-1 to TRBJ1-5, with TRBD1 matching 10 bases. The CDR3 has 15 amino acids. In germline, CDR1 is DFQATT, CDR2 SNEGSKA (reference sequence). J was trimmed by 2 bases and V by 6 bases; bases with no gene match: 7. For the CDR3, the DNA is TGCAGTGCAGCAATTGGGACAGGGGGCAATCAGCCCCAGCATTTT. This encodes CSAAIGTGGNQPQHF.

In its sample, this clonotype was seen a few times. This chain uses TRBV3-1 with TRBJ2-3; D call uncertain. Germline-derived CDR1 and CDR2 are LGHDT and YNNKEL (reference sequence). The CDR3 covers 15 residues. Trimming shortened V by 7 bases and J by 2 bases, and 16 bases separated the two germline ends. This CDR3 reads CASTSSVGYTDTQYF. The CDR3 DNA follows: TGTGCCAGCACCTCTTCGGTGGGGTACACAGATACGCAGTATTTT.

This clonotype was detected many times. The chain is built from TRBV28 and TRBJ2-4; D is possibly TRBD1 (7 bases). V gave up 2 bases and J gave up 6 bases, with 11 bases separating them. The CDR3 totals 14 residues. Germline values: CDR1 MDHEN, CDR2 SYDVKM. CDR3 in amino acids: CASSLQGGLNIQYF. Here the CDR3 DNA reads TGTGCCAGCAGTTTACAGGGGGGTTTAAACATTCAGTACTTC.

This clonotype was detected only a few times. The CDR3 loop reads CASSSFGTSSYNEQFF. In nucleotides, the CDR3 is TGTGCCAGCAGCTCGTTCGGGACGAGCTCCTACAATGAGCAGTTCTTC. The V call is TRBV7-2, the J call TRBJ2-1; perhaps D is TRBD1 or TRBD2 (5 bases each). The CDR3 loop spans 16 amino acids. Germline assignment: CDR1 SGHTA and CDR2 FQGNSA. V was trimmed by 4 bases and J by 0 bases, leaving 13 bases between them.

The chain is built from TRBV10-3 and TRBJ2-2; 7 nucleotides match TRBD1. The V segment lost 6 bases and the J segment 2 bases; nucleotides outside the gene matches: 3. The CDR3 has 14 residues. Germline assignment: CDR1 ENHRY and CDR2 SYGVKD. The CDR3 DNA sequence: TGTGCCATCAGGGGGGACAGAAACACCGGGGAGCTGTTTTTT. Translation: CAIRGDRNTGELFF.

The chain combines TRBV12-3 or TRBV12-4 with TRBJ1-1, with D unclear. CDR3 length: 15 amino acids. V was clipped by 3 bases and J by 1 base, with 12 bases between them. CDR3 residues: CASSFARKGNTEAFF. CDR3 DNA sequence: TGTGCCAGCAGTTTTGCCCGGAAGGGGAACACTGAAGCTTTCTTT.

This clonotype was observed at least ten times. V gene TRBV20-1 combines with J gene TRBJ2-7; D is unresolved. The CDR3 has 14 amino acids. The V end lost 2 bases, the J end lost 3 bases, and 14 bases lay between the germline ends. Germline V gene data show CDR1 as DFQATT and CDR2 as SNEGSKA (reference sequence). CDR3 nucleotide sequence: TGCAGTGCTAGAAGCCAGGAATCGGACTACGAGCAGTACTTC. This gives the protein CSARSQESDYEQYF.

This clonotype was picked up a small number of times. The chain uses TRBV2 and TRBJ2-7; 10 positions match TRBD2. Germline V CDR1 and CDR2: SNHLY, FYNNEI. The CDR3 runs to 14 residues. The V gene end was trimmed by 10 bases and the J gene end by 1 base; junction bases not matched to a gene: 7. DNA for the CDR3: TGTGCCACCCTTCGGGGACTAGCGTCCTACGAGCAGTACTTC. Residues: CATLRGLASYEQYF. The variable domain in full, with the rest retrieved from reference TRBV2 and TRBJ2-7, is EPEVTQTPSHQVTQMGQEVILRCVPISNHLYFYWYRQILGQKVEFLVSFYNNEISEKSEIFDDQFSVERPDGSNFTLKIRSTKLEDSAMYFCATLRGLASYEQYFGPGTRLTVT.

The CDR3 DNA sequence: TGTGCCAGCAGCTCCAATCCGGGGTTTCAAGAGACCCAGTACTTC. Translated, it gives CASSSNPGFQETQYF. The genes are TRBV7-3 and TRBJ2-5, with D possibly TRBD2 on 5 matching bases. V lost 4 bases and J lost 2, with 14 bases in between. This CDR3 comprises 15 residues. Germline V gives CDR1 SGHTA, CDR2 FQGTGA.

This clonotype was seen ten or more times. This rearrangement joins TRBV6-2 or TRBV6-3 to TRBJ2-1, with 9 bases that match TRBD2. The CDR3 sequence is 16 residues long. The germline CDR1 and CDR2 sequences are MNHEY and SVGEGT. V shed 6 bases, J shed 7 bases, and the junction held 13 bases outside the gene matches. The CDR3 DNA reads TGTGCCAGCAGATCCTCTAGCGGGGTCGGTAGAAATGAGCAGTTCTTC. This sequence encodes CASRSSSGVGRNEQFF.

The chain employs TRBV7-2 and TRBJ1-2, with 10 nucleotides matching TRBD1. V lost 1 base and J lost 5; bases outside the gene matches: 4. Germline V gene sequence: CDR1 SGHTA, CDR2 FQGNSA. This CDR3 region has 15 residues. The CDR3 DNA sequence: TGTGCCAGCAGCTTAGGGACAGGGGGTGGTTATGGCTACACCTTC. It encodes CASSLGTGGGYGYTF.

This clonotype was recorded at least ten times. The gene calls are TRBV4-2 and TRBJ2-7, with TRBD2 matching 14 bases. The CDR3 runs to 15 residues. V lost 6 bases to trimming and J lost 2 bases; unmatched junction nucleotides: 3. Germline V CDR1 and CDR2: LGHNA, YNFKEQ. The CDR3 DNA follows: TGTGCCAGCAGGGGGACTAGCGGGGGCACCTACGAGCAGTACTTC. Its translation is CASRGTSGGTYEQYF.

This clonotype was counted many times. The chain is built from TRBV5-1 and TRBJ1-1, with TRBD1 as a possible D gene (6 bases). Germline CDR1 and CDR2: SGHRS and YFSETQ. Trimming left V 5 bases short and J 0 bases short, with 11 bases between. The CDR3 is made up of 14 amino acids. CDR3: CASSYRALNTEAFF. CDR3 nucleotides: TGCGCCAGCAGTTACAGGGCCCTGAACACTGAAGCTTTCTTT.

The chain carries TRBV7-2 and TRBJ2-1; 9 bases match TRBD2. Trimming removed 3 bases from V and 9 bases from J; junction bases left unmatched: 6. This CDR3 region has 14 residues. Germline loops: CDR1 SGHTA, CDR2 FQGNSA. CDR3: CASSFWGGGAEQFF. The CDR3 coding sequence is TGTGCCAGCAGCTTTTGGGGCGGGGGGGCTGAGCAGTTCTTC.

This chain links TRBV7-2 with TRBJ1-1; D gene unclear. The CDR3 sequence is 14 residues long. The germline V and J ends were trimmed by 6 bases and 5 bases, with 16 bases remaining between them. The V gene's germline CDR1 is SGHTA and CDR2 FQGNSA. CDR3 DNA: TGTGCCAGCAGTTTACAGCACAAAGGAACTGAAGCTTTCTTT. As protein: CASSLQHKGTEAFF. The full variable domain, in which reference TRBV7-2 and TRBJ1-1 provide the parts outside the CDR3, is GAGVSQSPSNKVTEKGKDVELRCDPISGHTALYWYRQSLGQGLEFLIYFQGNSAPDKSGLPSDRFSAERTGGSVSTLTIQRTQQEDSAVYLCASSLQHKGTEAFFGQGTRLTVV.